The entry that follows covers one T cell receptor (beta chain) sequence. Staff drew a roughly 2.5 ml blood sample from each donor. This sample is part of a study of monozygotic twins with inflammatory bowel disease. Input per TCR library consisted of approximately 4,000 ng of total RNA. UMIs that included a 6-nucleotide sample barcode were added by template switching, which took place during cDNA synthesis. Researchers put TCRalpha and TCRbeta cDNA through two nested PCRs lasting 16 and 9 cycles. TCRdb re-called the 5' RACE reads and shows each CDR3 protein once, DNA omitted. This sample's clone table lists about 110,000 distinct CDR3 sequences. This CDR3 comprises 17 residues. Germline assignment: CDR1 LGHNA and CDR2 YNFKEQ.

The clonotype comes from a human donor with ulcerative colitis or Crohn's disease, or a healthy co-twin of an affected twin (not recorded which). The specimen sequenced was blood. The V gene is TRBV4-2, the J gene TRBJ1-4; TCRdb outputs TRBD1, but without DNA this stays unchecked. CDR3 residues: CASSQDHRRRTNEKLFF.